This T cell receptor (beta chain) emerged from a study of Ad26.COV2.S vaccination and SARS-CoV-2 variants. Study-level information: Trial arm assignment for the donor was COV1001 Ad26.COV2.S.

This CDR3 is 14 amino acids long. The germline V gene has CDR1 SGHRS and CDR2 YFSETQ. Unmatched junction bases numbered 10, after V lost 5 bases and J lost 6 bases. Treatment meaning: over 15 received Ad26.COV2.S at low or high dose, single or two shots; about 5 received placebo; per-sample allocation not given. It was on day 63 after the first vaccine or placebo injection that samples were taken. This clone was detected a few times. This table comes from immunoSEQ multiplex PCR, and its TCRdb copy is limited to in-frame clones, with some not included. The top ten hold about 11% of the sample, which has hundreds of thousands of clones, around nine tenths seen once.

V gene TRBV5-1 combines with J gene TRBJ1-2, with 7 bases lining up with TRBD1. Sequencing was performed on peripheral blood, taken in a trial of Ad26.COV2.S vaccine versus placebo. The receptor was isolated from a person aged 18-60 years who received the Ad26.COV2.S COVID-19 vaccine or a placebo. CDR3 in DNA: TGCGCCAGCAGACCCGGGACAGCCAACGATGGCTACACCTTC. Protein: CASRPGTANDGYTF.